This TCR beta chain was captured by sequencing in a study of blood T cell repertoires in COVID-19. Across the study: Samples of COVID-19 (acute and convalescent) were obtained from the United States, Italy and Spain. Sample material is recorded as cDNA or gDNA derived from T cells, B-cell-depleted T cells, or PBMCs.

As handled by the study authors: Researchers report that nucleated cell counts were estimated from reference gene primer amplification. Only in-frame clones appear in the TCRdb table, and some are missing; sequencing was by immunoSEQ multiplex PCR. For V, J and clone size, that table is used; D and trimming come from the DNA. The repertoire holds over 80,000 clones, with nearly 90% as singletons. Trimming removed 2 bases at V and 6 bases at J, with 15 bases between. This CDR3 is 15 amino acids long. CDR1 SGHRS and CDR2 YFSETQ come from the germline V gene. The material sequenced was peripheral blood. The sequence derives from a man in his fifties or sixties with acute or convalescent COVID-19. This chain links TRBV5-1 with TRBJ2-1, with TRBD1 as a possible D gene (6 bases). This chain's CDR3 is CASSFDGQRANEQFF. Written as DNA, the CDR3 is TGCGCCAGCAGCTTTGATGGACAGAGGGCCAATGAGCAGTTCTTC.